The 16 T cell receptor beta chains below come from one sample, sequenced in a study of cytomegalovirus exposure and HLA in healthy donors. The PCR was carried out with 60 Vbeta primers and 13 Jbeta primers. TCRdb's copy holds only in-frame clones and misses some; the assay was immunoSEQ multiplex PCR. Of 60,000 to 70,000 clones listed, around 82% are singletons. Specimen: PBMCs. The receptors here all came from a man aged 18 to 29 in good health and CMV-seropositive.

The rearrangement joins TRBV30 to TRBJ2-1; D may be TRBD2 (6 bases). Germline-derived CDR1 and CDR2 are GTSNPN and SVGIG (reference sequence). This CDR3 is 15 amino acids long. V dropped 5 bases and J dropped 2 bases, with 16 bases sitting between them. CDR3 DNA sequence: TGTGCCTGGGGTAAGAACAGCGGGCCCTACAATGAGCAGTTCTTC. Its translation is CAWGKNSGPYNEQFF. Looking up the rest from reference TRBV30 and TRBJ2-1 gives the full variable domain: SQTIHQWPATLVQPVGSPLSLECTVEGTSNPNLYWYRQAAGRGLQLLFYSVGIGQISSEVPQNLSASRPQDRQFILSSKKLLLSDSGFYLCAWGKNSGPYNEQFFGPGTRLTVL.

The chain is built from TRBV2 and TRBJ1-4; 10 bases are a match to TRBD1. Germline V gene lookup returns CDR1 SNHLY and CDR2 FYNNEI. The CDR3 is 15 residues long. Trimming took 2 bases from V and 10 from J; bases not matched to a gene: 7. This CDR3 is CASSELRQGAGKLFF. CDR3 nucleotide sequence: TGTGCCAGCAGTGAACTACGACAGGGGGCAGGAAAACTGTTTTTT.

This clone came up once. The rearrangement uses TRBV27 and TRBJ2-7; 7 positions agree with TRBD2. CDR3 length: 14 amino acids. The V gene end was trimmed by 5 bases and the J gene end by 5 bases; junction bases not matched to a gene: 9. Germline V gene data show CDR1 as MNHEY and CDR2 as SMNVEV (reference sequence). This CDR3 reads CASSHRLASNEQYF. The CDR3 DNA reads as TGTGCCAGCAGTCACCGACTAGCTAGTAACGAGCAGTACTTC.

The J gene is TRBJ1-1, the V gene TRBV30; D not certain. Trimming took off 3 bases at V and 0 bases at J, with 11 bases between the two ends. Germline V gene data show CDR1 as GTSNPN and CDR2 as SVGIG (reference sequence). The CDR3 extends over 14 amino acids. For the CDR3, the DNA is TGTGCCTGGAGCAGGCAGGCTGTGAACACTGAAGCTTTCTTT. It encodes CAWSRQAVNTEAFF.

The V gene is TRBV19, the J gene TRBJ2-7; no firm D call. Trimming stripped 3 bases from V and 7 bases from J, with 10 bases between. The CDR3 length is 12 residues. CDR1 is LNHDA, CDR2 SQIVND, per germline (reference sequence). This chain's CDR3 is CASSIFPEEQYF. CDR3 in DNA: TGTGCCAGTAGTATTTTCCCGGAGGAGCAGTACTTC.

V usage is TRBV15 and J usage is TRBJ1-4; 7 nucleotides line up with TRBD1. The CDR3 runs to 14 residues. Germline assignment: CDR1 LNHNV and CDR2 YYDKDF (reference sequence). V gave up 4 bases and J gave up 8 bases; unmatched junction bases: 7. This CDR3 reads CATSKTGTAEKLFF. The CDR3 DNA sequence: TGTGCCACCAGCAAAACCGGGACAGCCGAAAAACTGTTTTTT.

This clone was counted between two and nine times. V is TRBV11-3 and J is TRBJ1-1; TRBD1 matches at 9 bases. V shed 6 bases and J 5 bases; nucleotides not matched to a gene: 4. The CDR3 spans 13 residues. Per germline, CDR1 SGHNT and CDR2 YENEEA. The CDR3 DNA reads TGTGCCAGCAGACTAGGACAGGGGACTGAAGCTTTCTTT. Translation: CASRLGQGTEAFF.

CDR3 DNA: TGTGCCATCAGTCCGGACGGGGACTATGGCTACACCTTC. Translated: CAISPDGDYGYTF. J is TRBJ1-2 and V is TRBV10-3; D is ambiguous. The V and J ends lost 5 bases and 3 bases respectively, with 10 bases between them. Germline CDR1 ENHRY, CDR2 SYGVKD. This CDR3 is built from 13 residues.

By frequency in the sample, this clone is medium-sized. This rearrangement joins TRBV5-6 to TRBJ2-1, with 13 bases aligning to TRBD2. This CDR3 contains 14 residues. The germline gives CDR1 SGHDT, CDR2 YYEEEE. V lost 4 bases to trimming and J lost 9 bases; unmatched junction nucleotides: 4. Written as DNA, the CDR3 is TGTGCCAGCAGCGGACTAGCGGGAGACGCTGAGCAGTTCTTC. This sequence encodes CASSGLAGDAEQFF.

The gene calls are TRBV29-1 and TRBJ1-1; 8 bases agree with TRBD1. V lost 1 base and J lost 4; bases outside the gene matches: 5. The CDR3 runs 14 residues. CDR1 SQVTM and CDR2 ANQGSEA come from the germline V gene. DNA for the CDR3: TGCAGCGTTGAAGGTAGGCAGGGGGCCACTGAAGCTTTCTTT. Its protein product is CSVEGRQGATEAFF.

The chain is built from TRBV11-2 and TRBJ2-1; 9 nucleotides line up with TRBD2. The CDR3 consists of 16 residues. J gave up 0 bases and V 3 bases, and 3 bases lay outside the gene matches. Germline V gene lookup returns CDR1 SGHAT and CDR2 FQNNGV. CDR3 loop: CASSFLAGNSYNEQFF. The CDR3, as DNA: TGTGCCAGCAGCTTCCTAGCGGGGAACTCCTACAATGAGCAGTTCTTC.

This clone was picked up a small number of times. The V gene is TRBV5-1, the J gene TRBJ2-1, with D possibly being TRBD1 (6 bases). V shed 2 bases and J shed 1 base, with 7 bases lying between them. The CDR3 length is 14 residues. Germline CDR1 is SGHRS and CDR2 is YFSETQ. The CDR3 coding sequence is TGCGCCAGCAGCTTACAGGGTTCCTACAATGAGCAGTTCTTC. It is translated as CASSLQGSYNEQFF.

V usage is TRBV2 and J usage is TRBJ1-1; no clear D gene. This CDR3 is built from 14 residues. Germline CDR1 and CDR2: SNHLY and FYNNEI. V was clipped by 5 bases and J by 1 base, with 11 bases between them. The CDR3 bases are TGTGCCAGCAGTTCTGGACGGGAGAACACTGAAGCTTTCTTT. This codes for CASSSGRENTEAFF.

This chain uses TRBV6-5 with TRBJ1-4, with D maybe TRBD1 (5 bases). Germline-derived CDR1 and CDR2 are MNHEY and SVGAGI. This CDR3 spans 15 amino acids. V was trimmed by 6 bases and J by 3 bases, leaving 14 bases between them. DNA for the CDR3: TGTGCCAGCAGGGGAAGCGGGGGTTCTAATGAAAAACTGTTTTTT. It is translated as CASRGSGGSNEKLFF.

The chain uses TRBV5-4 and TRBJ2-7, with D possibly TRBD1 on 6 matching bases. Germline CDR1 and CDR2: SGHNT and YYREEE (reference sequence). CDR3 size: 17 residues. Trimming took 4 bases from V and 3 from J, leaving 23 bases between them. Here the CDR3 DNA reads TGTGCCAGCAGCGAGCCTCCCGGAAAAACAGGGCTCTACGAGCAGTACTTC. Amino acid sequence: CASSEPPGKTGLYEQYF.

In this sample, this clone turned up a few times. V usage is TRBV6-1 and J usage is TRBJ2-3; 12 positions agree with TRBD2. The CDR3 runs 15 residues. The V gene end was trimmed by 4 bases and the J gene end by 5 bases; junction bases not matched to a gene: 4. Per germline, CDR1 MNHNS and CDR2 SASEGT. For the CDR3, the DNA is TGTGCCAGCAGTGGGACTAGCGGGACGGTAGATACGCAGTATTTT. This sequence encodes CASSGTSGTVDTQYF.